These 24 T cell receptor beta chains originate from one sample sequenced in a study of OX40 agonist ivuxolimab in advanced cancers. Repertoires were generated with immunoSEQ multiplex PCR, while TCRdb's copy carries only in-frame clones and drops some. The sample lists roughly 50,000 clones, approximately 88% occurring once. The source was CD4+ or CD8+ T cells sorted from blood, collected in a trial of the OX40 agonist ivuxolimab. The receptors come from an adult with an advanced solid tumor such as melanoma, head and neck, liver or kidney cancer.

V gene TRBV5-1 combines with J gene TRBJ1-6; D may be TRBD1 (6 bases). Trimming removed 5 bases at V and 5 bases at J, with 11 bases between. Germline-derived CDR1 and CDR2 are SGHRS and YFSETQ. The CDR3 spans 14 residues. The CDR3 DNA reads TGCGCCAGCAGGGCGACAGGAAATAATTCACCCCTCCACTTT. Protein: CASRATGNNSPLHF.

The rearrangement uses TRBV19 and TRBJ2-2; D remains ambiguous. This CDR3 is 12 amino acids long. Between the trimmed V and J ends, which lost 5 bases and 4 bases, there was a span of 5 bases. The germline CDR1 and CDR2 sequences are LNHDA and SQIVND (reference sequence). The CDR3 loop reads CASSVITGELFF. The DNA for the CDR3 is TGTGCCAGTAGTGTAATCACCGGGGAGCTGTTTTTT.

This chain joins TRBV30 and TRBJ1-5; possible D gene TRBD1, 5 bases. The V gene's germline CDR1 is GTSNPN and CDR2 SVGIG (reference sequence). Trimming cost V 2 bases and J 0 bases, with 11 bases left between them. This CDR3 spans 15 amino acids. The CDR3 is CAWSPGYASNQPQHF. The CDR3 DNA is TGTGCCTGGAGTCCAGGGTACGCTAGCAATCAGCCCCAGCATTTT.

The CDR3 nucleotides are TGTGCCAGCACTATCGACCGACAGAACCCCCTAGGCTACACCTTC. Encoded protein: CASTIDRQNPLGYTF. The chain is built from TRBV28 and TRBJ1-2, with D possibly matching TRBD1 (5 bases). Between the trimmed V and J ends, which lost 7 bases and 8 bases, there was a span of 23 bases. The CDR3 totals 15 residues. Germline V gene sequence: CDR1 MDHEN, CDR2 SYDVKM.

The J gene is TRBJ1-1, the V gene TRBV7-6; the D gene is possibly TRBD1 (5 bases). The V end lost 5 bases, the J end lost 1 base, and 14 bases lay between the germline ends. The CDR3 is made up of 15 amino acids. Germline V gene data show CDR1 as SGHVS and CDR2 as FNYEAQ. CDR3 bases: TGTGCCAGCAGCCCCAATGGAGGGGCGAACACTGAAGCTTTCTTT. As protein: CASSPNGGANTEAFF.

The CDR3, as DNA: TGTGCCAGCAGGGCACAGGGTGCGAATTCACCCCTCCACTTT. It translates to CASRAQGANSPLHF. The gene calls are TRBV21-1 and TRBJ1-6; TRBD1 is the table's D call, not checked against the DNA. TRBV21-1 is assigned pseudogene status. This CDR3 spans 14 amino acids.

This chain connects TRBV13 to TRBJ1-3; D unclear. Germline CDR1 is PRHDT and CDR2 is FYEKMQ (reference sequence). The CDR3 covers 16 residues. Deletions cut 2 bases from V and 0 bases from J, with 11 bases between. The CDR3 bases are TGTGCCAGCAGCTTATATCTGTCTAGCTCTGGAAACACCATATATTTT. Protein: CASSLYLSSSGNTIYF.

This clone was recorded once. The rearrangement uses TRBV2 and TRBJ2-7; 14 bases map to TRBD2. J lost 6 bases, V lost 4 bases, and 2 bases had no gene match. The CDR3 has 14 amino acids. Germline CDR1 SNHLY, CDR2 FYNNEI. This CDR3 reads CASSGTSGRSEQYF. The DNA for the CDR3 is TGTGCCAGCAGTGGGACTAGCGGGAGGTCCGAGCAGTACTTC.

This clone was detected only a few times. The CDR3 DNA is TGTGCCAGCTTGGAGCCTGGGGGTGGAAAGACCCAGTACTTC. This codes for CASLEPGGGKTQYF. This chain uses TRBV6-1 with TRBJ2-5, with D possibly being TRBD1 or TRBD2 (5 bases each). The ends were cut back, 8 bases at V and 6 bases at J, with 19 bases in the middle. The V gene's germline CDR1 is MNHNS and CDR2 SASEGT. CDR3 length: 14 amino acids.

The chain couples TRBV11-2 to TRBJ1-5; D is unclear. The ends were cut back, 3 bases at V and 4 bases at J, with 19 bases in the middle. CDR3 length: 17 residues. CDR1 and CDR2 (germline): SGHAT, FQNNGV. DNA for the CDR3: TGTGCCAGCAGCTTGCCCCAAACGCAGGTTCCTAATCAGCCCCAGCATTTT. This gives the protein CASSLPQTQVPNQPQHF.

J is TRBJ1-6 and V is TRBV7-2, with 7 positions matching TRBD1. V shed 6 bases, J shed 6 bases, and the junction held 8 bases outside the gene matches. This CDR3 is built from 15 residues. CDR1 is SGHTA, CDR2 FQGNSA, per germline. The CDR3 is CASRAGGQPNSPLHF. The CDR3 DNA follows: TGTGCCAGCAGGGCCGGGGGACAGCCTAATTCACCCCTCCACTTT.

This chain uses TRBV19 with TRBJ2-2; D is unresolved. V lost 9 bases to trimming and J lost 3 bases, with 14 bases between them. CDR1 and CDR2 from the germline V gene are LNHDA and SQIVND (reference sequence). The CDR3 loop spans 14 amino acids. The CDR3 spells CASKYGLDTGELFF. The CDR3 coding sequence is TGTGCCAGCAAGTACGGTTTGGACACCGGGGAGCTGTTTTTT.

This chain connects TRBV27 to TRBJ1-6, with no clear D. Germline V gene sequence: CDR1 MNHEY, CDR2 SMNVEV (reference sequence). This CDR3 spans 16 amino acids. V was trimmed by 0 bases and J by 9 bases, leaving 15 bases between them. For the CDR3, the DNA is TGTGCCAGCAGTTTATCTGGTCCGGGTTTTGGTTCACCCCTCCACTTT. Translating gives CASSLSGPGFGSPLHF.

The chain couples TRBV7-8 to TRBJ2-7; no reliable D call. The V gene's germline CDR1 is SGHVS and CDR2 FQNEAQ. Between the trimmed V and J ends, which lost 3 bases and 2 bases, there was a span of 14 bases. CDR3 length equals 15 residues. The CDR3 sequence is CASSFGQELTYEQYV. For the CDR3, the DNA is TGTGCCAGCAGCTTTGGCCAGGAGCTTACCTACGAGCAGTACGTC.

This sequence joins TRBV7-2 and TRBJ2-3; TRBD1 matches 10 bases. The CDR3 has 16 amino acids. V lost 1 base to trimming and J lost 3 bases; unmatched junction nucleotides: 4. Germline-derived CDR1 and CDR2 are SGHTA and FQGNSA. The CDR3 here is CASSLVRQGATDTQYF. DNA of the CDR3: TGTGCCAGCAGCTTAGTCCGACAGGGGGCAACAGATACGCAGTATTTT.

The J gene is TRBJ1-5, the V gene TRBV6-6; TRBD1 matches at 11 bases. CDR3 size: 16 residues. Germline-derived CDR1 and CDR2 are MNHNY and SVGAGI (reference sequence). V was clipped by 4 bases and J by 3 bases; unmatched bases: 5. CDR3 coding DNA: TGTGCCAGCAGTTTCGGACAGGGGGCGGCCAATCAGCCCCAGCATTTT. Its translation is CASSFGQGAANQPQHF.

J is TRBJ2-2 and V is TRBV27, with D perhaps matching TRBD1 or TRBD2 (5 bases each). V was clipped by 5 bases and J by 6 bases, with 13 bases between them. Germline CDR1 reads MNHEY; CDR2 reads SMNVEV (reference sequence). The CDR3 contains 14 residues. This CDR3 is CASSLDLGAGELFF. Written as DNA, the CDR3 is TGTGCCAGCAGTCTAGACCTGGGGGCCGGGGAGCTGTTTTTT.

In its sample, this clone was seen a few times. The chain is built from TRBV18 and TRBJ1-5, with D perhaps TRBD1 (5 bases). V was cut by 2 bases and J by 7 bases, with 9 bases left in between. The CDR3 totals 13 residues. Germline values: CDR1 KGHSH, CDR2 LQKENI. In DNA, the CDR3 is TGTGCCAGCTCACCAGTGAGGGACCAGCCCCAGCATTTT. Its translation is CASSPVRDQPQHF.

This clone was seen only a few times. The rearrangement joins TRBV5-1 to TRBJ2-1, with 7 bases aligning to TRBD1. CDR3 length: 15 amino acids. V lost 1 base to trimming and J lost 8 bases; unmatched junction nucleotides: 9. Germline V lookup: CDR1 SGHRS, CDR2 YFSETQ. The CDR3 here is CASSLTAGGGYEQFF. The CDR3 DNA reads as TGCGCCAGCAGCTTGACCGCAGGGGGTGGGTATGAGCAGTTCTTC.

The genes are TRBV10-3 and TRBJ2-7; the D gene is possibly TRBD2 (6 bases). The CDR3 contains 13 residues. V lost 4 bases and J lost 5, with 12 bases in between. Germline V gene data show CDR1 as ENHRY and CDR2 as SYGVKD. The CDR3 DNA reads as TGTGCCATCAGTGTGGGAGGTCGGGACGAGCAGTACGTC. It specifies CAISVGGRDEQYV.

The chain uses TRBV27 and TRBJ2-3; 10 bases match TRBD2. V lost 2 bases, J lost 5 bases, and 1 base stayed unmatched. The CDR3 consists of 14 residues. The V gene's germline CDR1 is MNHEY and CDR2 SMNVEV (reference sequence). The CDR3 reads CASSLVAGGDTQYF. Here the CDR3 DNA reads TGTGCCAGCAGTTTAGTAGCGGGAGGAGATACGCAGTATTTT.

This chain links TRBV5-6 with TRBJ2-2; TRBD1 aligns across 7 bases. The CDR3 runs 16 residues. Germline V gives CDR1 SGHDT, CDR2 YYEEEE. The V segment lost 6 bases and the J segment 3 bases; nucleotides outside the gene matches: 11. The CDR3 DNA sequence: TGTGCCAGCAAAATTCTTATCGACAGGGACACCGGGGAGCTGTTTTTT. Its protein product is CASKILIDRDTGELFF. Supplemented by reference TRBV5-6 and TRBJ2-2, the full variable domain reads DAGVTQSPTHLIKTRGQQVTLRCSPKSGHDTVSWYQQALGQGPQFIFQYYEEEERQRGNFPDRFSGHQFPNYSSELNVNALLLGDSALYLCASKILIDRDTGELFFGEGSRLTVL.

The rearrangement links TRBV4-1 to TRBJ2-5; TRBD2 matches at 7 bases. The V segment lost 1 base and the J segment 3 bases; nucleotides outside the gene matches: 5. The CDR3 is made up of 15 amino acids. The V gene's germline CDR1 is MGHRA and CDR2 YSYEKL. The CDR3 loop reads CASSQGSTSKETQYF. The CDR3 nucleotides read TGCGCCAGCAGCCAAGGATCGACTAGCAAAGAGACCCAGTACTTC.

The chain carries TRBV21-1 and TRBJ2-4; TRBD1, the table's D call, lacks a check against the DNA. TRBV21-1 is annotated as a pseudogene. CDR3 length: 19 amino acids. The CDR3 protein is CASSPPNRGPGKAKNIQYF. The CDR3 nucleotides read TGTGCCAGCAGCCCCCCCAACAGGGGCCCGGGTAAGGCCAAAAACATTCAGTACTTC.